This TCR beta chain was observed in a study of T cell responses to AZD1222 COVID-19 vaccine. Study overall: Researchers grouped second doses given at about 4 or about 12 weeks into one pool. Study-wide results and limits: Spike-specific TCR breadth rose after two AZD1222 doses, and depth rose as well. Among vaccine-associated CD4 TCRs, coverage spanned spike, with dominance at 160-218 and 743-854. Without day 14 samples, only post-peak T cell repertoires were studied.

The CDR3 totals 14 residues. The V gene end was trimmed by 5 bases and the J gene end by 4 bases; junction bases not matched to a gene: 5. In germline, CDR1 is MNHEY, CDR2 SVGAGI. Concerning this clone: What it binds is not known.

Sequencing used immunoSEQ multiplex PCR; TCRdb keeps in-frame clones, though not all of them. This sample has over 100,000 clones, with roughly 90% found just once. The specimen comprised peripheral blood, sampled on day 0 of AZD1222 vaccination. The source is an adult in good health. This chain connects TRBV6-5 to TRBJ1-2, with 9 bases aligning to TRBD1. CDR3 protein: CASSPGQGVYGYTF. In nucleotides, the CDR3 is TGTGCCAGCAGTCCGGGACAGGGAGTCTATGGCTACACCTTC.